A selection of T cell receptor beta chains follows, all from one sample in a study of blood T cell repertoires in COVID-19. Sequencing was performed with immunoSEQ multiplex PCR; in TCRdb, only in-frame clones are kept and a portion is missing. Here the sample spans some 330,000 clones, 70% to 90% being singletons. The sequenced sample consisted of PBMCs or T cells enriched from blood (not recorded which). The receptor set was obtained from a man between 40 and 49 years old in a cohort exposed to, infected with or recovered from COVID-19 (not recorded which). Both conserved end residues are part of each CDR3. A D gene is named only where the DNA matches it firmly. Size is stated for part of the rows, as once, few or many counts, or as a class when the clone is expanded.

TRBV28,TRBJ2-7,.,.,CASSDSNSYEQYF,TGTGCCAGCTCTGACAGCAACAGCTACGAGCAGTACTTC
TRBV4-1,TRBJ2-1,.,.,CASSQRLRRDGAYNEQFF,TGCGCCAGCAGCCAAAGGTTAAGGCGGGACGGAGCCTACAATGAGCAGTTCTTC
TRBV2,TRBJ2-4,.,TRBD2,CASSGEASGVKNIQYF,TGTGCCAGCAGTGGGGAGGCTAGCGGGGTCAAAAACATTCAGTACTTC
TRBV7-9,TRBJ2-2,once,.,CASSLDRTNTGELFF,TGTGCCAGCAGCTTAGACAGGACGAACACCGGGGAGCTGTTTTTT
TRBV5-1,TRBJ2-3,.,.,CASSLFPRTTSTDTQYF,TGCGCCAGCAGCTTGTTTCCCCGGACAACTAGCACAGATACGCAGTATTTT
TRBV28,TRBJ2-7,.,.,CASRGGSSYEQYF,TGTGCCAGCAGAGGAGGAAGCTCCTACGAGCAGTACTTC
TRBV7-2,TRBJ1-1,.,TRBD1,CASSVTGAGNTEAFF,TGTGCCAGCAGTGTAACAGGGGCAGGGAACACTGAAGCTTTCTTT
TRBV5-1,TRBJ2-2,.,TRBD2,CASSPGLAGTGELFF,TGCGCCAGCAGCCCAGGACTAGCGGGGACCGGGGAGCTGTTTTTT
TRBV12-3/TRBV12-4,TRBJ2-1,.,.,CASGRTSYNEQFF,TGTGCCAGTGGGAGGACCTCCTACAATGAGCAGTTCTTC
TRBV6-4,TRBJ2-1,many,.,CASSDRETYNEQFF,TGTGCCAGCAGTGACAGGGAGACCTACAATGAGCAGTTCTTC
TRBV27,TRBJ1-4,.,TRBD1,CASTLTGASSTNEKLFF,TGTGCCAGCACTCTGACAGGGGCGAGTTCAACTAATGAAAAACTGTTTTTT
TRBV3-1/TRBV3-2,TRBJ1-3,few,.,CASSQSSGNTIYF,TGTGCCAGCAGCCAGAGCTCTGGAAACACCATATATTTT
TRBV10-2,TRBJ1-2,once,.,CASSSGIYGYTF,TGCGCCAGCAGTTCGGGGATCTATGGCTACACCTTC
TRBV30,TRBJ2-5,.,TRBD2,CAWSVTSVQETQYF,TGTGCCTGGAGTGTTACTAGCGTACAAGAGACCCAGTACTTC
TRBV5-1,TRBJ2-3,once,TRBD2,CASSLGAGGPTDTQYF,TGCGCCAGCAGCTTGGGGGCGGGAGGGCCCACAGATACGCAGTATTTT
TRBV19,TRBJ2-7,once,TRBD1,CASSIGGGPPYEQYF,TGTGCCAGTAGTATAGGAGGGGGCCCCCCCTACGAGCAGTACTTC
TRBV6-5,TRBJ1-1,once,.,CASSYEQYGTEAFF,TGTGCCAGCAGTTATGAACAGTATGGTACTGAAGCTTTCTTT
TRBV9,TRBJ2-7,.,TRBD2,CASSVVPSGTYEQYF,TGTGCCAGCAGCGTAGTCCCTAGCGGGACTTACGAGCAGTACTTC